This TCR beta chain derives from a study of blood T cell repertoires in COVID-19. About the research overall: The analysed material was cDNA or gDNA that came from T cells, B-cell-depleted T cells, or PBMCs.

The CDR3 runs to 14 residues. CDR1 SGHVS and CDR2 FQNEAQ come from the germline V gene. Between the trimmed V and J ends, which lost 4 bases and 11 bases, there was a span of 17 bases. Source study methods: Nucleated cell number was recorded as an estimate derived from reference gene primer amplification. The data were produced by immunoSEQ multiplex PCR, yet TCRdb's version contains in-frame clones alone and is incomplete. The D gene and trimming were derived from the DNA, and the V and J assignments and clone size from that table. This sample carries approximately 210,000 clones, roughly four fifths of them seen once, and the ten largest clones take 7.5% to 8%.

This chain links TRBV7-8 with TRBJ1-4; a weak D match, TRBD1 (5 bases). The sample taken for sequencing was peripheral blood. The source is a woman aged 45-65 years with active or convalescent COVID-19. The chain's CDR3 is CASSSMGLFGKLFF. CDR3 in DNA: TGTGCCAGCAGCTCCATGGGACTTTTTGGGAAACTGTTTTTT.